A selection of T cell receptor beta chains follows, all from one sample in a study of blood T cell repertoires in COVID-19. The repertoire was sequenced with immunoSEQ multiplex PCR; TCRdb's copy has only in-frame clones and lacks some. The sample comprises about 130,000 clones, roughly 83% of which are singletons, and around 2.7% rests with the top ten. The sequenced sample consisted of peripheral blood. These receptors were taken from a woman at least 80 years old with acute or convalescent COVID-19. The CDR3 runs from the conserved cysteine through the conserved F or W. Each record gives: D gene, V gene, clone size, CDR3 length, J gene, CDR3 protein, CDR3 DNA. D genes are given only for firm matches. The size of a clone is reported for some rows only, either as once, few or many, or as a class for expanded clones.

D: TRBD1
V: TRBV7-2
size: once
length: 12
J: TRBJ1-2
CDR3: CASSPGGAANTF
DNA: TGTGCCAGCAGCCCAGGGGGTGCCGCCAACACCTTC

D: TRBD1
V: TRBV27
size: .
length: 13
J: TRBJ1-4
CDR3: CASSSTGDEKLFF
DNA: TGTGCCAGCAGTTCGACAGGGGATGAAAAACTGTTTTTT

D: TRBD1
V: TRBV2
size: .
length: 13
J: TRBJ2-5
CDR3: CASQEGGAETQYF
DNA: TGTGCCAGCCAGGAAGGGGGCGCGGAGACCCAGTACTTC

D: .
V: TRBV7-9
size: .
length: 13
J: TRBJ1-1
CDR3: CASSLAWGEVAFF
DNA: TGTGCCAGCAGCTTAGCGTGGGGGGAGGTGGCTTTCTTT

D: .
V: TRBV5-1
size: .
length: 17
J: TRBJ2-6
CDR3: CASSLVVRLAGANVLTF
DNA: TGCGCCAGCAGCTTGGTCGTTAGGCTAGCCGGGGCCAACGTCCTGACTTTC

D: .
V: TRBV18
size: .
length: 13
J: TRBJ2-5
CDR3: CASSRGSKETQYF
DNA: TGTGCCAGCTCACGAGGGAGCAAAGAGACCCAGTACTTC

D: TRBD1
V: TRBV29-1
size: once
length: 13
J: TRBJ2-7
CDR3: CSVVGTDSYEQYF
DNA: TGCAGCGTTGTGGGGACAGACTCCTACGAGCAGTACTTC

D: TRBD1
V: TRBV5-1
size: .
length: 14
J: TRBJ2-7
CDR3: CASSPGQGAYEQYF
DNA: TGCGCCAGCAGCCCAGGACAGGGGGCCTACGAGCAGTACTTC

D: TRBD1
V: TRBV11-2
size: .
length: 15
J: TRBJ2-1
CDR3: CASSSSGTAYNEQFF
DNA: TGTGCCAGCAGCTCTTCCGGGACAGCCTACAATGAGCAGTTCTTC

D: TRBD1
V: TRBV18
size: .
length: 14
J: TRBJ1-4
CDR3: CASSPGQNNEKLFF
DNA: TGTGCCAGCTCACCGGGACAGAATAATGAAAAACTGTTTTTT

D: TRBD1
V: TRBV5-5
size: once
length: 16
J: TRBJ1-4
CDR3: CASSGQGQATNEKLFF
DNA: TGTGCCAGCTCGGGACAGGGTCAGGCAACTAATGAAAAACTGTTTTTT

D: .
V: TRBV14
size: .
length: 11
J: TRBJ2-3
CDR3: CASSHSDTQYF
DNA: TGTGCCAGCAGCCACTCAGATACGCAGTATTTT

D: TRBD2
V: TRBV6-2/TRBV6-3
size: .
length: 17
J: TRBJ2-1
CDR3: CASSPQTSPSYYNEQFF
DNA: TGTGCCAGCAGTCCGCAGACTAGCCCGAGCTATTACAATGAGCAGTTCTTC

D: TRBD1
V: TRBV6-5
size: .
length: 16
J: TRBJ2-2
CDR3: CASSLPGTGFPGELFF
DNA: TGTGCCAGCAGTTTACCCGGGACAGGGTTCCCCGGGGAGCTGTTTTTT

D: .
V: TRBV30
size: .
length: 13
J: TRBJ1-4
CDR3: CAWSQARAEKLFF
DNA: TGTGCCTGGAGTCAAGCGCGGGCGGAAAAACTGTTTTTT

D: TRBD2
V: TRBV18
size: .
length: 18
J: TRBJ2-5
CDR3: CASSPPFRGSGGPETQYF
DNA: TGTGCCAGCTCACCACCCTTCCGGGGTAGCGGGGGACCGGAGACCCAGTACTTC

D: TRBD1
V: TRBV4-1
size: .
length: 16
J: TRBJ1-6
CDR3: CASSQPPGQAYSPLHF
DNA: TGCGCCAGCAGCCAACCCCCGGGACAGGCTTATTCACCCCTCCACTTT

D: .
V: TRBV9
size: .
length: 14
J: TRBJ2-5
CDR3: CASSSWGQGETQYF
DNA: TGTGCCAGCAGCTCGTGGGGTCAGGGAGAGACCCAGTACTTC

D: .
V: TRBV10-2
size: .
length: 15
J: TRBJ1-1
CDR3: CASSESIRGETEAFF
DNA: TGCGCCAGCAGTGAGTCGATCCGGGGAGAGACTGAAGCTTTCTTT

D: TRBD1
V: TRBV6-1
size: once
length: 21
J: TRBJ2-7
CDR3: CASSELPLGLSGTGLSYEQYF
DNA: TGTGCCAGCAGTGAACTCCCGCTCGGTCTGTCCGGGACAGGGCTCTCCTACGAGCAGTACTTC

D: .
V: TRBV12-3/TRBV12-4
size: few
length: 13
J: TRBJ2-5
CDR3: CASSRRGQETQYF
DNA: TGTGCCAGCAGTCGGCGGGGCCAAGAGACCCAGTACTTC

D: .
V: TRBV18
size: .
length: 16
J: TRBJ1-2
CDR3: CASSPGSAALAYGYTF
DNA: TGTGCCAGCTCACCGGGGTCGGCCGCACTAGCCTATGGCTACACCTTC

D: TRBD1
V: TRBV27
size: .
length: 17
J: TRBJ1-1
CDR3: CASSLFRGFRGHTEAFF
DNA: TGTGCCAGCAGTTTATTCCGCGGTTTCAGGGGGCACACTGAAGCTTTCTTT

D: TRBD1
V: TRBV27
size: .
length: 16
J: TRBJ2-7
CDR3: CASSLLTGQGTYEQYF
DNA: TGTGCCAGCAGTTTATTGACGGGACAGGGGACCTACGAGCAGTACTTC

D: .
V: TRBV7-6
size: once
length: 15
J: TRBJ1-1
CDR3: CASSKTGIQMTEAFF
DNA: TGTGCCAGCAGCAAAACAGGAATTCAGATGACTGAAGCTTTCTTT

D: .
V: TRBV27
size: .
length: 15
J: TRBJ1-2
CDR3: CASSLNPTINYGYTF
DNA: TGTGCCAGCAGTTTGAACCCTACTATTAACTATGGCTACACCTTC